This TCR beta chain was observed in a study of OX40 agonist ivuxolimab in advanced cancers. About the research overall: The dose-escalation cohort was around 83% male, with a mean age of about 58 years, ranging about 23 to 90.

Libraries were prepared by immunoSEQ multiplex PCR; TCRdb keeps only in-frame clonotypes and omits some of them. This table has tens of thousands of clones, about 87% appearing once. Trimming stripped 6 bases from V and 0 bases from J, with 12 bases between. Looked up from germline, CDR1 is LNHDA and CDR2 is SQIVND (reference sequence). The CDR3 length is 16 residues. The sequence was obtained from an adult with an advanced solid tumor such as melanoma, head and neck, liver or kidney cancer. The chain employs TRBV19 and TRBJ2-6; no firm D call. The starting material was CD4+ or CD8+ T cells sorted from blood, obtained in a trial of the OX40 agonist ivuxolimab. The CDR3 DNA follows: TGTGCCAGTAGCCCTGTGCGCCTCTCTGGGGCCAACGTCCTGACTTTC. As protein: CASSPVRLSGANVLTF.